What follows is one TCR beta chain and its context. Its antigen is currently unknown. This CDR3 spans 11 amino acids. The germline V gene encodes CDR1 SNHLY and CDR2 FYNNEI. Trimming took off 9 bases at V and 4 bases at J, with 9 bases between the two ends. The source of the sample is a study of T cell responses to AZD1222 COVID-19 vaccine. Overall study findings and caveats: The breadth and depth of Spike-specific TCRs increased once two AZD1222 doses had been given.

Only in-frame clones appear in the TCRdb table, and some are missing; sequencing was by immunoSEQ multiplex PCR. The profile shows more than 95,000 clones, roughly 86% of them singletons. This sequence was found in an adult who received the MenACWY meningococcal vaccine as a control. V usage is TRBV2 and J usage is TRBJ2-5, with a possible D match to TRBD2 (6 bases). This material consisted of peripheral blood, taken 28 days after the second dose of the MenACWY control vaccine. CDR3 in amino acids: CASLEGETQYF. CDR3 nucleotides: TGTGCCAGTCTGGAGGGAGAGACCCAGTACTTC.